The present entry profiles one TCR beta chain with its context. Measured with immunoSEQ multiplex PCR; TCRdb has only the in-frame clones, and not every one. Seen here are under 300,000 clones, approximately 85% observed once, and the top ten hold 9% to 15%. The data were obtained in a study of blood T cell repertoires in COVID-19. Across the study: Collection of acute and convalescent COVID-19 samples took place in the United States, Italy and Spain.

This receptor was obtained from a man of 80 years or more with acute or convalescent COVID-19. Sequenced: peripheral blood.

The CDR3 sequence is CASSPSLGQGAGELFF. The CDR3 DNA is TGTGCCAGCTCACCATCGCTCGGACAGGGGGCCGGGGAGCTGTTTTTT. The chain recombines TRBV18 with TRBJ2-2, with 10 bases matching TRBD1. CDR3 size: 16 residues. Per germline, CDR1 KGHSH and CDR2 LQKENI. J gave up 6 bases and V 2 bases, and 6 bases lay outside the gene matches.